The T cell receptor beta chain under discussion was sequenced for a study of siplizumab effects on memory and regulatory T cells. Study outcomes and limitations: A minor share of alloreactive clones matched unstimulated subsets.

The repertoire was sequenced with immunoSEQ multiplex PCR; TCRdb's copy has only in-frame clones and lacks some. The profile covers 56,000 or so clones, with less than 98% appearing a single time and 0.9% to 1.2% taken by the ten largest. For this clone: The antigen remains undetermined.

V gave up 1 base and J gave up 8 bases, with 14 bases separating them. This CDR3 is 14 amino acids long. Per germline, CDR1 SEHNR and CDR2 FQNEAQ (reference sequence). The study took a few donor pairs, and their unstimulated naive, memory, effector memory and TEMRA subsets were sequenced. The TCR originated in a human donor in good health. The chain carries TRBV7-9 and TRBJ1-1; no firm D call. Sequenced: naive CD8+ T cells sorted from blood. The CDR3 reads CASSLDSTTGEAFF. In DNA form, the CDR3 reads TGTGCCAGCAGCTTAGATTCGACAACTGGAGAAGCTTTCTTT.